This T cell receptor beta chain was sequenced during a study of blood T cell repertoires in COVID-19. TCRdb's table, derived via immunoSEQ multiplex PCR, lists solely in-frame clones and lacks some. The sample includes 200,000 to 250,000 clones, 80% to 90% of them seen just once. Germline lookup yields CDR1 KGHSH and CDR2 LQKENI. Trimming at V came to 1 base and at J to 6 bases, leaving 4 bases not matched to a gene. The CDR3 has 15 residues. The source is a woman aged 40 to 50 with acute COVID-19. The chain has TRBV18 and TRBJ1-5, with 9 bases aligning to TRBD1. Sequencing was done on a sample of PBMCs or T cells enriched from blood (not recorded which). In DNA form, the CDR3 reads TGTGCCAGCTCACCACGACAGGGGGATGGTCAGCCCCAGCATTTT. Translating it yields CASSPRQGDGQPQHF.